This T cell receptor beta chain was profiled in a study of beta chain features in type 1 diabetes (dated by TCRdb to between 2018 and 2020). About the investigation overall: No differences in mean age, gender distribution, total cell number or subset yield were found between patients and healthy donors. In the study, TCRB repertoires of sorted circulating CD4+ T cell subsets from recently diagnosed type 1 diabetes patients were compared with those of matched healthy donors. A total of approximately 100,000,000 sorted cells were examined across all samples, and the number of cells per subset was strongly correlated with RNA yield. Naive and central memory subsets were obtained from all 30 or so donors, but regulatory and stem cell-like memory subsets were isolated from only 8 patients and roughly 8 healthy donors.

The High Capacity cDNA Reverse Transcription Kit was used to reverse transcribe all of the isolated RNA, meaning that expressed TCRB transcripts were what got sequenced. Deep immunoSEQ sequencing was performed on naive, central memory and regulatory T cell samples, with an average of roughly 3.5 million total reads per sample. After sorted cells were lysed in RLT buffer, RNA was extracted with DNase-treated RNeasy Micro or Mini kits, with the choice depending on cell number. To prevent cross-contamination, each cell subset was processed individually, whereas patient and healthy donor samples were processed jointly. The immunoSEQ multiplex PCR was used to amplify TCRB sequences from cDNA, generating 87-bp fragments that spanned the CDR3 region. Amplicons were sequenced on the Illumina HiSeq platform. In the authors' own workflow: Synthetic template baselines were used to correct PCR bias computationally, reads within Hamming distance 2 were collapsed, and singletons that could not be merged were discarded. Reads were aligned to IMGT to assign V, D and J genes, CDR3 length, and insertions or deletions at six rearrangement sites. Within each subset, clonotype counts were normalized to the number of sorted cells before true diversity and Gini coefficients were calculated with the tcR R package. The overlap coefficient, calculated on TCRB nucleotide sequences, was used to measure repertoire sharing. Out-of-frame TCRB sequences from naive cells were analyzed as a proxy for the pre-selection repertoire. TCRdb's version of the immuneACCESS table is confined to in-frame rearrangements and falls short of the full clone set. An unresolved V gene accounts for under half of the shortfall where checked; the remainder is of unknown origin. V, J and clone size reflect that table, while D and trimming were determined from the DNA. The sample table contains 350,000 to 450,000 clones; only one count was recorded for roughly 15% of them. Of the sample, approximately 0.02% is held by the ten largest clones.

As concerns this clone: This receptor's antigen is unknown. Per-base quality was not reported, and no clone a single base away is much larger than it.

From each donor, a single peripheral blood sample of around 120 mL on average was drawn into heparinised tubes. Using a panel that included CD45RO, CCR7, CD25, CD127, CD95 and CD27, naive, central memory, regulatory and stem cell-like memory CD4+ T cells were sorted on a BD FACSAria II. All sorted populations exceeded 95% purity. PBMCs were isolated immediately by Lymphoprep density gradient centrifugation and stained directly without culture. So that batch effects would be minimized, each experiment stained and sorted samples in pairs, pairing one healthy donor with one patient. For this chain, trimming is 4 bases at the V end and 0 bases at the J end, and the number of junction bases without a gene match is 2. CDR3 length: 15 amino acids, cysteine to phenylalanine. The entry retains the CDR3 DNA only, 45 bases that are in frame from base 1. For CDR1 and CDR2, the germline V gene lists SGHVS and FQNEAQ.

The investigation overall reported the following: At VDJ recombination sites, patients with type 1 diabetes made fewer insertions and deleted more nucleotides, a pattern implying thymic rearrangement abnormalities. Shorter templates might have been favored by PCR, but patient and control samples were amplified and corrected together, so both groups would have been affected equally by any skew. Type 1 diabetes patients showed a moderate but significant shortening of TCRB CDR3 length in all four CD4+ subsets. Naive, central memory and regulatory TCRB repertoires appeared more similar among patients than among healthy donors. Because the HLA sub-analyses included only small numbers of individuals, any influence of HLA type on TCRB rearrangement was left unresolved. Sequencing cDNA rather than genomic DNA could over-represent highly expressing activated cells, although activation and CD3 levels did not differ between groups.

The chain is encoded by TRBV7-8 joined to TRBJ1-5; TRBD1 aligns with 8 central bases. Specimen: naive CD4+ T cells from blood. According to the study, the label for this sample's cell subset or site signals: true naive CD4+ T cells. The sequence came from a woman aged 18-35 years in good health. The encoded CDR3 is CASSSTGVSNQPQHF. The DNA reads as follows: TGTGCCAGCAGCTCGACAGGGGTTAGCAATCAGCCCCAGCATTTT. With the portions outside the CDR3 filled from the reference TRBV7-8 and TRBJ1-5 genes, the complete variable region becomes GAGVSQSPRYKVAKRGQDVALRCDPISGHVSLFWYQQALGQGPEFLTYFQNEAQLDKSGLPSDRFFAERPEGSVSTLKIQRTQQEDSAVYLCASSSTGVSNQPQHFGDGTRLSIL.